This entry features one TCR beta chain sequence. The data were obtained in a study of blood T cell repertoires in COVID-19. About the study: Acute and convalescent COVID-19 specimens originated in the United States, Italy and Spain. Sample material is recorded as cDNA or gDNA derived from T cells, B-cell-depleted T cells, or PBMCs.

Authors' methods: Amplification with reference gene primers provided the estimates of nucleated cell counts. Here immunoSEQ multiplex PCR was the method, and the copy in TCRdb shows in-frame clones only, minus some. The V and J calls and clone size are taken from that table; D and trimming were inferred from the DNA. The sample consists of about 250,000 clones, around 86% of them appearing once. The ends were cut back, 6 bases at V and 4 bases at J, with 13 bases in the middle. Germline CDR1 is MDHEN and CDR2 is SYDVKM. The CDR3 spans 13 residues. The receptor was isolated from a woman between 55 and 75 years old who had recovered from COVID-19. Sequenced: peripheral blood. This chain links TRBV28 with TRBJ2-7, with D perhaps TRBD2 (5 bases). CDR3 sequence reads: CASRIEGRYEQYF. The CDR3 DNA reads TGTGCCAGCAGGATCGAGGGTAGATACGAGCAGTACTTC.